Sequencing of this T cell receptor (beta chain) was carried out in a study of control samples from healthy donors and cancer patients (TCRdb year 2020). As for this clone: Its antigen remains undetermined. Within one base of it there is no much larger clone, and no base qualities were kept.

Receptor libraries were prepared by the immunoSEQ multiplex PCR assay. TCRdb took over this immuneACCESS table, retaining in-frame rearrangements with V and J assigned. Such tables are incomplete; in checked studies, under half of the missing clones stem from an unresolved V gene, and the remainder is unexplained. Here the sample has approximately 160,000 clones; around 93% occur a single time. The ten largest clonotypes hold 4.1% of the sample. The CDR3 holds 11 amino acids from the cysteine to the phenylalanine. Just the 33-base CDR3 DNA is kept, in frame starting at base 1. In the germline V gene (reference sequence), CDR1 corresponds to LGHDT and CDR2 to YNNKEL. V is shortened by 4 bases, J by 14 bases, and the region joining them spans 14 bases.

Material: blood. The sequence links TRBV3-1 (or the pseudogene TRBV3-2) to TRBJ1-2; no D segment can be confidently identified. This clonotype was sampled from a woman aged 60-75 years in good health. The DNA sequence follows: TGTGCCAGCAGCCCGGGTGGGTCATGGACCTTC. Translation gives CASSPGGSWTF.